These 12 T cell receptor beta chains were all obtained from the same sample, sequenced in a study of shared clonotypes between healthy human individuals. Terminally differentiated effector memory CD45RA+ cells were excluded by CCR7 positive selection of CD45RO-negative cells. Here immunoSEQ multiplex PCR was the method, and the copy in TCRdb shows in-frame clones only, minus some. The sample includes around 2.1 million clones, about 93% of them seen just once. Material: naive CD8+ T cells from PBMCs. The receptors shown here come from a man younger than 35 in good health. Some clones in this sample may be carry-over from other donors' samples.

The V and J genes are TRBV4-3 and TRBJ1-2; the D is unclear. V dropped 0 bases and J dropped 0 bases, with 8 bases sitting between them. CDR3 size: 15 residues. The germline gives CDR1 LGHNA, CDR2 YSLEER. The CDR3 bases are TGCGCCAGCAGCCAAGATCTCAGACCTAACTATGGCTACACCTTC. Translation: CASSQDLRPNYGYTF.

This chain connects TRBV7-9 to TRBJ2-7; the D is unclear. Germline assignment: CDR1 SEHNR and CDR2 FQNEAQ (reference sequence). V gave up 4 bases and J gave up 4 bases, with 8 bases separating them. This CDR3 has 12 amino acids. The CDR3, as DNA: TGTGCCAGCAGCTACCCTCAGTACGAGCAGTACTTC. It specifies CASSYPQYEQYF.

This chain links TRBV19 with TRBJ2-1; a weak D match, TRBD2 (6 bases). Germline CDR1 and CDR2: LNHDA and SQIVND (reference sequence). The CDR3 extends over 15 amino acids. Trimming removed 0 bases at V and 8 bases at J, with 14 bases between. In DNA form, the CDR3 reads TGTGCCAGTAGTATAGAGGGGGACTCCCTGGATGAGCAGTTCTTC. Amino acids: CASSIEGDSLDEQFF.

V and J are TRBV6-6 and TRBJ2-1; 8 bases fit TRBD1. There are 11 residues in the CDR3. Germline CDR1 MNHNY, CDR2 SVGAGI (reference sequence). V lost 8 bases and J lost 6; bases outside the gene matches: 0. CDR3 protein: CASQGANEQFF. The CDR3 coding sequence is TGTGCCAGCCAGGGGGCCAATGAGCAGTTCTTC.

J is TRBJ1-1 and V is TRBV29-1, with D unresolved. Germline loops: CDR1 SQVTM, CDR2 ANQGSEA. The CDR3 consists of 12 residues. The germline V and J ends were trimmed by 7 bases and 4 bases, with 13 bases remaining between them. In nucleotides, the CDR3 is TGCAGCGCACAAAAGGGCGGCACTGAAGCTTTCTTT. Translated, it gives CSAQKGGTEAFF.

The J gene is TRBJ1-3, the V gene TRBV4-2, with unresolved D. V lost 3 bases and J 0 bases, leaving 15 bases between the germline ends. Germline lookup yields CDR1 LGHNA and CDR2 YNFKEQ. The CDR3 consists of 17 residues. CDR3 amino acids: CASSHPSTEFSGNTIYF. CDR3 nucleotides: TGTGCCAGCAGCCATCCTTCGACGGAGTTCTCTGGAAACACCATATATTTT.

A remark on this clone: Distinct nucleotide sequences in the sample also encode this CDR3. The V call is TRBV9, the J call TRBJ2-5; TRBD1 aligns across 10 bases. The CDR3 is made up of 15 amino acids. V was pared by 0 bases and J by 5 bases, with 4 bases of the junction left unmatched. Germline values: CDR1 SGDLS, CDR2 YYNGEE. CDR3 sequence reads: CASSVGDRGRETQYF. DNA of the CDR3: TGTGCCAGCAGCGTAGGGGACAGGGGCCGGGAGACCCAGTACTTC.

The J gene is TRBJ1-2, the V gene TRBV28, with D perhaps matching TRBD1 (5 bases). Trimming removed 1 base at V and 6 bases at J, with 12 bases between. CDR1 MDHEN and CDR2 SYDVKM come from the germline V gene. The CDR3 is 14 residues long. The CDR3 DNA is TGTGCCAGCAGTTTATCTTTTGCGGGGGATGGCTACACCTTC. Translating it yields CASSLSFAGDGYTF.

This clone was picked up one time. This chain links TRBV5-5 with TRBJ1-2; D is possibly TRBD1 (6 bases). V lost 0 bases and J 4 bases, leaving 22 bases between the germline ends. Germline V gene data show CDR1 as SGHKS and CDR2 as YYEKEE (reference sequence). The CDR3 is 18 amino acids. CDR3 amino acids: CASSLGSALEDRVYGYTF. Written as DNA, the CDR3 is TGTGCCAGCAGCTTGGGGAGTGCGTTAGAGGACAGAGTCTATGGCTACACCTTC.

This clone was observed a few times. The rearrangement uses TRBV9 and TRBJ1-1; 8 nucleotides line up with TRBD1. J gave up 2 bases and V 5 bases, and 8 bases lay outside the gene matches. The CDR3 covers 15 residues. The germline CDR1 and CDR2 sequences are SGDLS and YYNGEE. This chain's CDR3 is CASRRTGQGNTEAFF. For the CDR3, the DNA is TGTGCCAGCAGACGAACCGGACAGGGAAACACTGAAGCTTTCTTT.

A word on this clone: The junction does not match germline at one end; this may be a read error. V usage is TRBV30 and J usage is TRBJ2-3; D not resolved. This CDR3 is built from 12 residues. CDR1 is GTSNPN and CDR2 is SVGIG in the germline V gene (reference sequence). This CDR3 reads CAWSSWTLAMHF. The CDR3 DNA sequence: TGTGCCTGGAGTAGCTGGACCTTAGCCATGCATTTT.

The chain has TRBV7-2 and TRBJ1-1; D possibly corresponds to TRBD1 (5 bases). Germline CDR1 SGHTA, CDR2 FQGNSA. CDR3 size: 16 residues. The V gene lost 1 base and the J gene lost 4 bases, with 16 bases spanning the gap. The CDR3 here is CASSLDRGFAGTEAFF. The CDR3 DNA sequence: TGTGCCAGCAGCTTAGATCGGGGGTTCGCGGGCACTGAAGCTTTCTTT.